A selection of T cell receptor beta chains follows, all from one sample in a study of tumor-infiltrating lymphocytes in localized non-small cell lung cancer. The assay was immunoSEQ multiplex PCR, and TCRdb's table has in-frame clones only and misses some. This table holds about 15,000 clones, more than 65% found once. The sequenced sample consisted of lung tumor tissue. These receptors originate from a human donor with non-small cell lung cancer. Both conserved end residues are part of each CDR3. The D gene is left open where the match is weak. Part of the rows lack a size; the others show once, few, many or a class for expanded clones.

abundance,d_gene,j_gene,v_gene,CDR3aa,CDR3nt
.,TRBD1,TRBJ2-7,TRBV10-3,CAISESGGAAGEQYF,TGTGCCATCAGTGAGTCAGGGGGCGCCGCAGGAGAGCAGTACTTC
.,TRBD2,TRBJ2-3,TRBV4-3,CASSQGRGGQFGTDTQYF,TGCGCCAGCAGCCAGGGGCGGGGGGGCCAATTTGGCACAGATACGCAGTATTTT
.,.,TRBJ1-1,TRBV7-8,CASSFTRGIEAFF,TGTGCCAGCAGCTTCACCCGGGGGATTGAAGCTTTCTTT
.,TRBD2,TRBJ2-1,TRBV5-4,CASRRTSGSHNEQFF,TGTGCCAGCAGACGGACTAGCGGGAGTCACAATGAGCAGTTCTTC
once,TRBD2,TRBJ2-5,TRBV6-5,CASSFRSGGKETQYF,TGTGCCAGCAGTTTTCGAAGCGGGGGTAAAGAGACCCAGTACTTC
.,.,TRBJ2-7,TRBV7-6,CASTPLAGSYEQYF,TGTGCCAGCACCCCCCTGGCAGGCTCCTACGAGCAGTACTTC
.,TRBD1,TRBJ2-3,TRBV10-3,CAIQGQGASTDTQYF,TGTGCCATCCAGGGACAGGGGGCTAGTACAGATACGCAGTATTTT
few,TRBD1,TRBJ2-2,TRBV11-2,CASSFNRGRNNLNTGELFF,TGTGCCAGCAGCTTTAACAGGGGGAGGAATAATTTGAACACCGGGGAGCTGTTTTTT
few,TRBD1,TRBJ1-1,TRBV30,CAWAGTGWTEAFF,TGTGCCTGGGCCGGGACAGGGTGGACTGAAGCTTTCTTT
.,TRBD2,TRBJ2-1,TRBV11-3,CASSPGLAGVGGGNEQFF,TGTGCCAGCAGCCCAGGACTAGCGGGAGTGGGGGGGGGCAATGAGCAGTTCTTC
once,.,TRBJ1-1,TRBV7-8,CASSLRDLGGTEAFF,TGTGCCAGCAGCTTGAGGGATCTCGGAGGGACTGAAGCTTTCTTT
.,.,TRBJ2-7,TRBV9,CASSVGGLNYEQYF,TGTGCCAGCAGCGTAGGGGGGCTTAACTACGAGCAGTACTTC
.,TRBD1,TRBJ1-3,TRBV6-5,CASRGQGHGNTIYF,TGTGCCAGCAGGGGACAGGGGCATGGAAACACCATATATTTT
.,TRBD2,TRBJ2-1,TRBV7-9,CASSSGPAGGNEQFF,TGTGCCAGCAGCTCAGGCCCAGCGGGGGGCAATGAGCAGTTCTTC
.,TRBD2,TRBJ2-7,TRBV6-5,CASSQGLAGLYEQYF,TGTGCCAGCAGTCAGGGACTAGCGGGACTCTACGAGCAGTACTTC
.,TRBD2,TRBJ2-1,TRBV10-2,CASFSGGNYNEQFF,TGCGCCAGCTTTAGCGGGGGAAACTACAATGAGCAGTTCTTC
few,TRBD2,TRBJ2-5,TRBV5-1,CASSLQAGGNQETQYF,TGCGCCAGCAGCTTGCAGGCGGGAGGGAACCAAGAGACCCAGTACTTC
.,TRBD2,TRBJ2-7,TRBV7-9,CASTGTQEKAGGRTEQYF,TGTGCCAGCACAGGGACCCAGGAGAAAGCGGGGGGGCGGACCGAGCAGTACTTC
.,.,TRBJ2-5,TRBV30,CAWSNTGETQYF,TGTGCCTGGAGTAACACTGGTGAGACCCAGTACTTC
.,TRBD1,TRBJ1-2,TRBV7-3,CASSLQGDRGYTF,TGTGCCAGCAGCCTACAGGGGGATCGGGGCTACACCTTC
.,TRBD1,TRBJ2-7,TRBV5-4,CASSRDRASEQYF,TGTGCCAGCAGTCGGGACAGGGCAAGCGAGCAGTACTTC
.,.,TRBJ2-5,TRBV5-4,CASSLRLGETQYF,TGTGCCAGCAGCTTAAGGCTGGGGGAGACCCAGTACTTC
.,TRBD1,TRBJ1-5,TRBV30,CAWSRGQGHQPQHF,TGTGCCTGGAGTAGGGGACAGGGGCATCAGCCCCAGCATTTT
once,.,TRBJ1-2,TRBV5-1,CASSLEEFSYGYTF,TGCGCCAGCAGCCTGGAGGAGTTTAGCTATGGCTACACCTTC
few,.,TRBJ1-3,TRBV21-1,CASSNSGRPSGNTIYF,TGTGCCAGCAGCAACTCGGGACGACCATCTGGAAACACCATATATTTT
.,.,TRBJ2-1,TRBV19,CASSTPGTRSNEQFF,TGTGCCAGTAGTACCCCCGGGACTCGAAGCAATGAGCAGTTCTTC
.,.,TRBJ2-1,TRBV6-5,CASTPSRGNYNEQFF,TGTGCCAGCACCCCGTCTAGGGGGAACTACAATGAGCAGTTCTTC
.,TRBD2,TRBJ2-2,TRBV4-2,CASSQDPLAGEGELFF,TGTGCCAGCAGCCAAGATCCGCTAGCGGGAGAGGGGGAGCTGTTTTTT
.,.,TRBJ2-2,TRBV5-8,CASHRQARTGELFF,TGTGCCAGCCACCGACAGGCACGCACCGGGGAGCTGTTTTTT
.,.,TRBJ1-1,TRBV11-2,CASSLGVGRYTEAFF,TGTGCCAGCAGCTTAGGTGTAGGGAGGTACACTGAAGCTTTCTTT
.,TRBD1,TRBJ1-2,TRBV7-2,CASSRAGQSNYGYTF,TGTGCCAGCAGCCGAGCGGGACAGAGTAACTATGGCTACACCTTC
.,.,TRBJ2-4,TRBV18,CASSPLLGLAKNIQYF,TGTGCCAGCTCACCACTCCTCGGTCTAGCCAAAAACATTCAGTACTTC
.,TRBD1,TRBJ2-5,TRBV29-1,CSVDRGRETQYF,TGCAGCGTTGACAGGGGGCGAGAGACCCAGTACTTC
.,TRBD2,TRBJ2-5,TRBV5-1,CASSIGLAGGKGETQYF,TGCGCCAGCAGCATAGGACTAGCGGGGGGCAAGGGAGAGACCCAGTACTTC
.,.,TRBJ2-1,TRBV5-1,CASSPDWNTGEQFF,TGCGCCAGCAGCCCGGACTGGAACACCGGTGAGCAGTTCTTC